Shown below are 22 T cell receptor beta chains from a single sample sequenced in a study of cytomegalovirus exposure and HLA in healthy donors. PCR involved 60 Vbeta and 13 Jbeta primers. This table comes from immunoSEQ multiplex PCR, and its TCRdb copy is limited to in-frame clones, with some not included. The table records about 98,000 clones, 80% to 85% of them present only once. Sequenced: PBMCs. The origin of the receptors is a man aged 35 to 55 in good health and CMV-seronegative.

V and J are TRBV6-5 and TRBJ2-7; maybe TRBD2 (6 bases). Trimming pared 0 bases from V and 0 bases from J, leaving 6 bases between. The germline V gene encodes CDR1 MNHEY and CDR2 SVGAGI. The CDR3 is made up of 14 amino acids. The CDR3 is CASSYSGGSYEQYF. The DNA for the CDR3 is TGTGCCAGCAGTTACTCGGGGGGCTCCTACGAGCAGTACTTC.

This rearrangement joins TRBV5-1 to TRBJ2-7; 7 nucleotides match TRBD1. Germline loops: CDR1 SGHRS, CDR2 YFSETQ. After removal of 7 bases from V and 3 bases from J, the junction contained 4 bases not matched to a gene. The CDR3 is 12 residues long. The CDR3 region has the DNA TGCGCCAGCCGACAGGGAAACTACGAGCAGTACTTC. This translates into CASRQGNYEQYF.

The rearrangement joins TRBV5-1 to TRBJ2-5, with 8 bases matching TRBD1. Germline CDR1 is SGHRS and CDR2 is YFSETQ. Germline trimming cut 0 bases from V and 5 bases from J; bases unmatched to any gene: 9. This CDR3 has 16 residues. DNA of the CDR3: TGCGCCAGCAGCTTGGAGACAGGGGCGCGACTGGAGACCCAGTACTTC. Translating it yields CASSLETGARLETQYF.

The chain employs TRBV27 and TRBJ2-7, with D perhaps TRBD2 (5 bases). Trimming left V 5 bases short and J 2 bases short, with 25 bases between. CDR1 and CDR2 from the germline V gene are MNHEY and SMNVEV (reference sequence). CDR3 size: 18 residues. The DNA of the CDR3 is TGTGCCAGCAGTCCCTCCCGTGTTTCGGACTTTTCGCCCTACGAGCAGTACTTC. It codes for CASSPSRVSDFSPYEQYF.

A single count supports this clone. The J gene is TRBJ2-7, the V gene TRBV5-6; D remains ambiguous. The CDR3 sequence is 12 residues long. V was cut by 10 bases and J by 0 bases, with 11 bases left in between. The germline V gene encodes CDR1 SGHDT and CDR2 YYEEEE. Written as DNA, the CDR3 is TGTGCCCCGAGTTGTCCCTCCTACGAGCAGTACTTC. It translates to CAPSCPSYEQYF.

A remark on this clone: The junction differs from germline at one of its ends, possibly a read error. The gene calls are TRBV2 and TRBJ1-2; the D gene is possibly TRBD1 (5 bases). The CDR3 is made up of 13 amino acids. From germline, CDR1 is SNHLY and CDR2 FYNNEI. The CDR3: CASTESGAGGYTF. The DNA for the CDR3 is TGTGCCAGCACTGAAAGCGGGGCCGGTGGCTACACCTTC.

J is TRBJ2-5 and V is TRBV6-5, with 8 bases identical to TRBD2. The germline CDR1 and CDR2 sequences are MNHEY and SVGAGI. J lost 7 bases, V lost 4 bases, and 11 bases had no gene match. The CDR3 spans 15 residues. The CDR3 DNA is TGTGCCAGCAGTTTAACGCACGGGGGGGTCGGGACCCAGTACTTC. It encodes CASSLTHGGVGTQYF.

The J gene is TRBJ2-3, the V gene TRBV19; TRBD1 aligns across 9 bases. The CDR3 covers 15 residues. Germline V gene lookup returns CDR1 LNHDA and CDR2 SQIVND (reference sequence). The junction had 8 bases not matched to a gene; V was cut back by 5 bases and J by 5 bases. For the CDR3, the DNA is TGTGCCAGTAGTCCCCCCGGGACAGGGAGAGATACGCAGTATTTT. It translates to CASSPPGTGRDTQYF.

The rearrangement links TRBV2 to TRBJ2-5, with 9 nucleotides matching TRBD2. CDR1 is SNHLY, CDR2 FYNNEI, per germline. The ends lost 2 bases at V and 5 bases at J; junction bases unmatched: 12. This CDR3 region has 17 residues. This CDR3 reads CASSETLTSGVLETQYF. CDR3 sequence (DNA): TGTGCCAGCAGTGAAACCCTGACTAGCGGCGTGCTGGAGACCCAGTACTTC.

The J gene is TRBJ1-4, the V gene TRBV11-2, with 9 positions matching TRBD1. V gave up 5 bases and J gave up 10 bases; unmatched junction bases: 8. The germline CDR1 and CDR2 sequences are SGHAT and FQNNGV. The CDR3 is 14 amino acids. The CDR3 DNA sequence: TGTGCCAGCAGCACGGGGACAGGGTTTGCAAAACTGTTTTTT. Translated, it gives CASSTGTGFAKLFF.

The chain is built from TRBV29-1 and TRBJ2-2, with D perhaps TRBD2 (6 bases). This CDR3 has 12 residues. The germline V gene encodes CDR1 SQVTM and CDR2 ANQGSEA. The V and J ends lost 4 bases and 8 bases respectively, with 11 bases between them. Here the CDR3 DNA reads TGCAGCGTTGGACTAGGGGTGGGGGAGCTGTTTTTT. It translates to CSVGLGVGELFF.

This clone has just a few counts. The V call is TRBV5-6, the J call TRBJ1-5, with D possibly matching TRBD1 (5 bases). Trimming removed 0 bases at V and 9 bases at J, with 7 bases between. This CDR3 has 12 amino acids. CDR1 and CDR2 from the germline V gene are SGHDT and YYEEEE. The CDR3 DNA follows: TGTGCCAGCAGCTTGGGGGGCTGGCCCCAGCATTTT. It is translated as CASSLGGWPQHF.

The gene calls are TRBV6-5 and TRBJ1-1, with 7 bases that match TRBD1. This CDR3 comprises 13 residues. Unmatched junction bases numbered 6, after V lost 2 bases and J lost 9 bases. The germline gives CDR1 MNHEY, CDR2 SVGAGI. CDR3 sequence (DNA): TGTGCCAGCAGTTACCCTGGGACAGCCCAAGCTTTCTTT. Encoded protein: CASSYPGTAQAFF.

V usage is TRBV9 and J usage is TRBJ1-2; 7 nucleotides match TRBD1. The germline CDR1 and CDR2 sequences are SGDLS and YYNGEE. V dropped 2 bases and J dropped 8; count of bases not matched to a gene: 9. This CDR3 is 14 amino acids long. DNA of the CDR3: TGTGCCAGCAGCGTGGACAGGACCTCGAGGGGCTACACCTTC. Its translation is CASSVDRTSRGYTF.

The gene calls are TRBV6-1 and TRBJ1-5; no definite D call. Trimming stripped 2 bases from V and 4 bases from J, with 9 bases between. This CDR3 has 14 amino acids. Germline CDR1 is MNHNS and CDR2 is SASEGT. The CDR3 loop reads CASSESGWNQPQHF. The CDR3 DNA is TGTGCCAGCAGTGAATCGGGGTGGAATCAGCCCCAGCATTTT.

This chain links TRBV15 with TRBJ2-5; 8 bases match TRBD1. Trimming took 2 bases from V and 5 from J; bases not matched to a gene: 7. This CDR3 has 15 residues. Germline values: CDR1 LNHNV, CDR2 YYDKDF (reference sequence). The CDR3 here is CATSRQTGGRETQYF. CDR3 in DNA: TGTGCCACCAGCAGACAAACAGGGGGACGGGAGACCCAGTACTTC.

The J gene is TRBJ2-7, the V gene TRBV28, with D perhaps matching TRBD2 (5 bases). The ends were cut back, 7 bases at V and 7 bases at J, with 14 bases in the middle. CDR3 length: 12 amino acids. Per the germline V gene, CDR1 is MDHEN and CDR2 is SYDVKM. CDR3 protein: CASKVGSGEQYF. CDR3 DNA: TGTGCCAGCAAGGTTGGGAGCGGTGAGCAGTACTTC.

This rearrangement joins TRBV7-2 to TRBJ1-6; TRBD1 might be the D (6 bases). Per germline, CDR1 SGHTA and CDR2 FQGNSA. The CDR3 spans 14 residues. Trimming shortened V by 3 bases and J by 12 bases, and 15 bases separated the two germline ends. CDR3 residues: CASSLEQGGLPLHF. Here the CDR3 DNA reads TGTGCCAGCAGCTTGGAACAGGGTGGATTACCCCTCCACTTT.

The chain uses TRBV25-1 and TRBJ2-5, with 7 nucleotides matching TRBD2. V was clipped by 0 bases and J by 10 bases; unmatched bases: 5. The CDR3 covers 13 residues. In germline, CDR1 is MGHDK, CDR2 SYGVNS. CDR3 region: CASSEYRGVRQYF. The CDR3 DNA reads TGTGCCAGCAGTGAATATCGGGGGGTACGCCAGTACTTC.

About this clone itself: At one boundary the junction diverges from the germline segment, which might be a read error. For the CDR3, the DNA is TGCGCCAGCAGCGGGGGGACAGGGTTTCAAGGGACCCAGTACTTC. Translation: CASSGGTGFQGTQYF. The chain recombines TRBV5-1 with TRBJ2-5, with 9 bases that match TRBD1. The CDR3 extends over 15 amino acids. Germline lookup yields CDR1 SGHRS and CDR2 YFSETQ.

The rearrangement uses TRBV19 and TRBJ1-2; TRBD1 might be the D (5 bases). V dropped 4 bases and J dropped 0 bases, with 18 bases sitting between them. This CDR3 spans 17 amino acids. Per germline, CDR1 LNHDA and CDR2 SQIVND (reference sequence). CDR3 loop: CASSRVSGVPANYGYTF. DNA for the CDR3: TGTGCCAGTAGTAGAGTCTCGGGGGTCCCAGCTAACTATGGCTACACCTTC.

Written as DNA, the CDR3 is TGCGCCAGCAGCCAAGTCAACGCTGGCGTTGCGGGGGGTACGCAGTATTTT. Its protein product is CASSQVNAGVAGGTQYF. The chain employs TRBV4-1 and TRBJ2-3; 8 bases are shared with TRBD2. V gave up 1 base and J gave up 8 bases; unmatched junction bases: 14. The CDR3 loop spans 17 amino acids. Per the germline V gene, CDR1 is MGHRA and CDR2 is YSYEKL.